This TCR beta chain derives from a study of blood T cells in healthy people across ages. Study-level information: About one barcoded beta molecule per two T cells came from capture by template switching.

A second roughly 7 to 12 cycle PCR used barcoded and J-beta primers. The template-switch adaptor, which had 12 random nucleotides, put a tag on each cDNA molecule. TCRdb itself ran the 5' RACE reads through MiXCR, one entry per CDR3 protein. The repertoire includes approximately 780,000 distinct CDR3 sequences, roughly 24% of them detected once, and around 2.9% sits in the top ten. Germline V gene data show CDR1 as DFQATT and CDR2 as SNEGSKA (reference sequence). The CDR3 has 11 residues. This same sample was also taken into another study, of T cells of mothers and their children. That report notes: A few healthy Caucasian mothers gave samples, and so did their six children.

Sequencing used blood. The origin of this receptor is a boy under 18 in good health. The chain uses TRBV20-1 and TRBJ2-1, with D maybe TRBD2 (6 bases). The DNA matches TRBJ2-7 better at its end, which makes the J call doubtful. In DNA, the CDR3 is TGCAGTGTCGCTAGCGCCAACGAGCAGTACTTC. Translated, it gives CSVASANEQYF.